Listed below are T cell receptor beta chains from one sample, sequenced in a study of blood T cell repertoires in COVID-19. Generated by immunoSEQ multiplex PCR, the TCRdb table keeps only in-frame clones and is missing some. Of under 200,000 clones listed, 89% are singletons. The specimen was PBMCs or T cells enriched from blood (not recorded which). All receptors come from a woman aged 18 to 35 who had recovered from COVID-19. CDR3s include the opening cysteine and the closing phenylalanine or tryptophan. The D gene is left open where the match is weak. Clone size, where shown, is once, few, many, or a class for clones that have expanded.

V: TRBV10-3
J: TRBJ2-7
D: TRBD1
size: -
DNA: TGTGCCATCAGTGAGAACCGGGACAGGGACTCCTACGAGCAGTACTTC
CDR3: CAISENRDRDSYEQYF

V: TRBV30
J: TRBJ1-2
D: TRBD1
size: -
DNA: TGTGCCTGGGCGACAGGGACAAACTATGGCTACACCTTC
CDR3: CAWATGTNYGYTF

V: TRBV3-1/TRBV3-2
J: TRBJ1-2
D: -
size: -
DNA: TGTGCCAGCAGCCAAGATCTCAACTCCTATGGCTACACCTTC
CDR3: CASSQDLNSYGYTF

V: TRBV19
J: TRBJ2-1
D: TRBD2
size: once
DNA: TGTGCCAGTAGTATAGGCCGGGGGGGGTACCGGAATGAGCAGTTCTTC
CDR3: CASSIGRGGYRNEQFF

V: TRBV7-9
J: TRBJ2-2
D: TRBD1
size: -
DNA: TGTGCCAGCAGCTCCCGGGACAGCTACACCGGGGAGCTGTTTTTT
CDR3: CASSSRDSYTGELFF

V: TRBV27
J: TRBJ2-7
D: TRBD1
size: -
DNA: TGTGCCAGCAGAGGGGGACAGACCCCTATTTTCGAGCAGTACTTC
CDR3: CASRGGQTPIFEQYF

V: TRBV30
J: TRBJ1-3
D: -
size: few
DNA: TGTGCCTGGAGTGCTGGGGCCTCTGGAAACACCATATATTTT
CDR3: CAWSAGASGNTIYF

V: TRBV2
J: TRBJ1-5
D: -
size: -
DNA: TGTGCCAGCAGTGAAAACATATGGGGGGACAATCAGCCCCAGCATTTT
CDR3: CASSENIWGDNQPQHF

V: TRBV7-2
J: TRBJ2-2
D: TRBD2
size: -
DNA: TGTGCCAGCAGCTTAGCCGGGGGGAGGAACACCGGGGAGCTGTTTTTT
CDR3: CASSLAGGRNTGELFF

V: TRBV12-5
J: TRBJ2-7
D: TRBD1
size: -
DNA: TGTGCTAGTGGTCAGGGGACAGCTCGCTACGAGCAGTACTTC
CDR3: CASGQGTARYEQYF

V: TRBV11-3
J: TRBJ1-4
D: TRBD1
size: -
DNA: TGTGCCAGCAGCTCCGGGACAGGGGGGACTAATGAAAAACTGTTTTTT
CDR3: CASSSGTGGTNEKLFF

V: TRBV27
J: TRBJ1-2
D: TRBD1
size: -
DNA: TGTGCCAGCAGGGGGGTGGCAGGGGGCGAAGGTCGGATTGGCTACACCTTC
CDR3: CASRGVAGGEGRIGYTF

V: TRBV5-6
J: TRBJ2-1
D: -
size: few
DNA: TGTGCCAGCAGCTTACTACGCGATGAGCAGTTCTTC
CDR3: CASSLLRDEQFF

V: TRBV12-3/TRBV12-4
J: TRBJ1-2
D: -
size: -
DNA: TGTGCCAGCAGTTTCGTAGAGGACTATGGCTACACCTTC
CDR3: CASSFVEDYGYTF

V: TRBV19
J: TRBJ2-7
D: -
size: -
DNA: -
CDR3: CASTSVAGYEQYF

V: TRBV30
J: TRBJ2-7
D: -
size: -
DNA: TGTGCCTGGAGTGAGGGGTTGGGGTCCTACGAGCAGTACTTC
CDR3: CAWSEGLGSYEQYF

V: TRBV7-2
J: TRBJ1-1
D: -
size: -
DNA: TGTGCCAGCAGCTTAGATACAGGGATGAACACTGAAGCTTTCTTT
CDR3: CASSLDTGMNTEAFF

V: TRBV5-1
J: TRBJ2-7
D: TRBD1
size: -
DNA: TGCGCCAGCAGCTATCAGACAGGGACCTACGAGCAGTACTTC
CDR3: CASSYQTGTYEQYF

V: TRBV28
J: TRBJ1-5
D: -
size: -
DNA: TGTGCCAGCAGTTTACGCGCAGGGGCAGGAGTAAATCAGCCCCAGCATTTT
CDR3: CASSLRAGAGVNQPQHF

V: TRBV27
J: TRBJ2-7
D: TRBD1
size: -
DNA: TGTGCCAGCAGTGTAGGACAGGGGCCCTCCTACGAGCAGTACTTC
CDR3: CASSVGQGPSYEQYF

V: TRBV10-2
J: TRBJ2-1
D: -
size: -
DNA: TGCGCCAGCAGTGAACAGCACAATGAGCAGTTCTTC
CDR3: CASSEQHNEQFF

V: TRBV6-1
J: TRBJ1-5
D: -
size: -
DNA: TGTGCCAGCAGTGAATGGGAGGAGGGTCAGCCCCAGCATTTT
CDR3: CASSEWEEGQPQHF

V: TRBV15
J: TRBJ2-3
D: -
size: -
DNA: TGTGCCACCAGCTTTGGAAGGGAGCCGGGGTTGCGAGATACGCAGTATTTT
CDR3: CATSFGREPGLRDTQYF

V: TRBV13
J: TRBJ2-1
D: TRBD2
size: -
DNA: TGTGCCAGCAGCTTATCGGGACTAGCGGGGGTAAGCTCCTACAATGAGCAGTTCTTC
CDR3: CASSLSGLAGVSSYNEQFF